The rows below give T cell receptor beta chains drawn from one sample of a study of shared clonotypes between healthy human individuals. Here immunoSEQ multiplex PCR was the method, and the copy in TCRdb shows in-frame clones only, minus some. The table records 500,000 to 550,000 clones, 90% to 97% of them present only once. Sequenced sample: naive CD4+ T cells sorted from blood. The receptors here all came from a woman in her twenties or thirties in good health. CDR3s include the opening cysteine and the closing phenylalanine or tryptophan. The D gene is left open where the match is weak. Clone size is given for some rows only: seen once, a few or many times, or a class if the clone is expanded.

D	V	J	size	CDR3	DNA
TRBD2	TRBV7-3	TRBJ2-7	NA	CASSLGLAAGGEQYF	TGTGCCAGCAGCTTGGGACTAGCGGCTGGAGGCGAGCAGTACTTC
NA	TRBV28	TRBJ1-1	NA	CASSPSWNNEAFF	TGTGCCAGCAGTCCCAGTTGGAATAATGAAGCTTTCTTT
TRBD2	TRBV29-1	TRBJ2-2	NA	CSVVVAGVDTGELFF	TGCAGCGTTGTAGTAGCGGGAGTGGACACCGGGGAGCTGTTTTTT
TRBD1	TRBV7-6	TRBJ2-7	NA	CASSEMDRADNEQYF	TGTGCCAGCAGCGAGATGGACAGGGCGGACAACGAGCAGTACTTC
TRBD1	TRBV4-1	TRBJ2-1	NA	CASSQDWEPGTGGPPYYNEQFF	TGCGCCAGCAGCCAAGATTGGGAACCCGGGACAGGGGGCCCCCCTTACTACAATGAGCAGTTCTTC
TRBD1	TRBV18	TRBJ2-7	NA	CASSPQGDYEQYF	TGTGCCAGCTCACCCCAGGGGGACTACGAGCAGTACTTC
NA	TRBV2	TRBJ1-2	NA	CASSEGRDGGYTF	TGTGCCAGCAGTGAGGGCAGGGATGGGGGCTACACCTTC
TRBD1	TRBV5-1	TRBJ2-2	NA	CASSLFVGGNTGELFF	TGCGCCAGCAGCCTATTCGTAGGGGGCAACACCGGGGAGCTGTTTTTT
TRBD2	TRBV28	TRBJ2-5	NA	CASSLPRGLAEREQYF	TGTGCCAGCAGTTTACCCCGAGGACTAGCGGAGAGGGAGCAGTACTTC
TRBD2	TRBV7-8	TRBJ2-3	NA	CASSLRLAGADTQYF	TGTGCCAGCAGCTTGAGACTAGCGGGGGCAGATACGCAGTATTTT
NA	TRBV10-1	TRBJ2-2	once	CASSRSNTGELFF	TGCGCCAGCAGTCGCTCGAACACCGGGGAGCTGTTTTTT
NA	TRBV11-2	TRBJ2-1	NA	CASSLGGRGGPRNEQFF	TGTGCCAGCAGCTTAGGCGGTAGGGGAGGCCCTCGCAATGAGCAGTTCTTC
NA	TRBV29-1	TRBJ2-7	NA	CSAVGPLGKIASGASYEQYF	TGCAGCGCCGTGGGCCCCCTAGGGAAAATAGCGTCAGGAGCCTCCTACGAGCAGTACTTC
NA	TRBV5-4	TRBJ2-7	NA	CASSLEGVRSAYEQYF	TGTGCCAGCAGCTTGGAGGGCGTGCGATCCGCCTACGAGCAGTACTTC
NA	TRBV6-1	TRBJ2-1	NA	CASRRGQYNEQFF	TGTGCCAGCAGGAGGGGACAATACAATGAGCAGTTCTTC
NA	TRBV20-1	TRBJ2-1	NA	CSTGYRDNGFF	TGCAGTACTGGATACAGGGACAATGGGTTCTTC
NA	TRBV25-1	TRBJ2-6	NA	CASSEVSGANVLTF	TGTGCCAGCAGTGAGGTGTCTGGGGCCAACGTCCTGACTTTC
TRBD1	TRBV4-1	TRBJ2-6	NA	CASSQVSGTGQAGANVLTF	TGCGCCAGCAGCCAGGTCTCCGGGACAGGGCAGGCTGGGGCCAACGTCCTGACTTTC
TRBD1	TRBV2	TRBJ1-1	NA	CASSQGTALGEAFF	TGTGCCAGCTCACAGGGGACCGCTCTCGGTGAAGCTTTCTTT
NA	TRBV18	TRBJ1-1	NA	CASSPPSVNTEAFF	TGTGCCAGCTCACCACCGTCCGTGAACACTGAAGCTTTCTTT
TRBD2	TRBV10-2	TRBJ2-1	NA	CASSSFPLKREGLDNEQFF	TGCGCCAGCAGTTCCTTCCCCCTCAAGCGGGAGGGTTTAGACAATGAGCAGTTCTTC
TRBD1	TRBV27	TRBJ2-1	NA	CASSSIGHSKPGQVYNEQFF	TGTGCCAGCAGTTCTATTGGGCACTCAAAACCGGGACAGGTGTACAATGAGCAGTTCTTC
NA	TRBV6-1	TRBJ1-1	NA	CASGANTEAFF	TGTGCCAGCGGAGCTAACACTGAAGCTTTCTTT
TRBD1	TRBV5-1	TRBJ2-6	NA	CASSLVGQGTSGANVLTF	TGCGCCAGCAGCTTGGTAGGACAGGGGACCTCTGGGGCCAACGTCCTGACTTTC
TRBD1	TRBV18	TRBJ2-1	NA	CASSRQGQSEQFF	TGTGCCAGCTCAAGACAGGGACAAAGTGAGCAGTTCTTC
NA	TRBV6-1	TRBJ2-7	few	CASTRTEAYEQYF	TGTGCCAGCACTAGGACAGAAGCCTACGAGCAGTACTTC
TRBD1	TRBV7-9	TRBJ1-3	NA	CASSFGQGRGNTIYF	TGTGCCAGCAGCTTCGGACAGGGGAGGGGAAACACCATATATTTT
TRBD1	TRBV7-9	TRBJ1-4	NA	CASSLARQGADEKLFF	TGTGCCAGCAGCTTAGCACGACAGGGGGCGGATGAAAAACTGTTTTTT
NA	TRBV27	TRBJ1-4	NA	CASSWQGGEKLFF	TGTGCCAGCAGTTGGCAGGGAGGTGAAAAACTGTTTTTT
TRBD1	TRBV2	TRBJ1-1	NA	CASSEGLGRQTGVEAFF	TGTGCCAGCAGTGAAGGGCTTGGCAGGCAGACAGGGGTAGAAGCTTTCTTT
NA	TRBV7-9	TRBJ2-7	NA	CASGPDRGSYEQYF	TGTGCCAGCGGACCGGATAGGGGGTCCTACGAGCAGTACTTC
TRBD1	TRBV5-8	TRBJ2-7	NA	CASSARDRTYEQYF	TGTGCCAGCAGCGCCCGGGACAGGACCTACGAGCAGTACTTC
TRBD2	TRBV5-4	TRBJ2-7	NA	CASSKGLAGAYEQYF	TGTGCCAGCAGCAAAGGACTAGCGGGTGCGTACGAGCAGTACTTC
TRBD1	TRBV2	TRBJ2-1	NA	CASSVGTGYNEQFF	TGTGCCAGCAGTGTAGGGACAGGGTACAATGAGCAGTTCTTC
TRBD1	TRBV6-1	TRBJ2-5	NA	CAGRTGSPQETQYF	TGTGCCGGACGGACAGGGTCCCCCCAAGAGACCCAGTACTTC
NA	TRBV5-1	TRBJ1-3	NA	CASSPGSSSGNTIYF	TGCGCCAGCAGCCCAGGGAGTAGCTCTGGAAACACCATATATTTT
TRBD1	TRBV2	TRBJ2-1	NA	CANDRGPGYEQFF	TGTGCCAACGACAGGGGGCCAGGCTATGAGCAGTTCTTC
NA	TRBV19	TRBJ1-1	once	CASSKSGNTEAFF	TGTGCCAGTAGTAAGAGTGGGAACACTGAAGCTTTCTTT
TRBD1	TRBV28	TRBJ2-3	NA	CASTPEGTGSADTQYF	TGTGCCAGTACCCCGGAAGGGACAGGGTCCGCAGATACGCAGTATTTT
TRBD2	TRBV6-4	TRBJ2-1	NA	CASSDGLADNEQFF	TGTGCCAGCAGTGACGGTCTAGCGGACAATGAGCAGTTCTTC
NA	TRBV6-5	TRBJ2-7	NA	CASSYRTDSSYEQYF	TGTGCCAGCAGTTACAGGACCGACAGCTCCTACGAGCAGTACTTC
NA	TRBV28	TRBJ1-1	NA	CASSLVLETEAFF	TGTGCCAGCAGTTTAGTCCTGGAAACTGAAGCTTTCTTT
TRBD1	TRBV6-1	TRBJ2-7	NA	CASWTGGQTYEQYF	TGTGCCAGCTGGACAGGGGGGCAAACCTACGAGCAGTACTTC
TRBD1	TRBV11-2	TRBJ2-1	NA	CASSLAGQGYNEQFF	TGTGCCAGCAGCCTAGCAGGACAGGGCTACAATGAGCAGTTCTTC
NA	TRBV28	TRBJ2-3	NA	CASIKNTPSTDTQYF	TGTGCCAGCATCAAAAACACACCTAGCACAGATACGCAGTATTTT